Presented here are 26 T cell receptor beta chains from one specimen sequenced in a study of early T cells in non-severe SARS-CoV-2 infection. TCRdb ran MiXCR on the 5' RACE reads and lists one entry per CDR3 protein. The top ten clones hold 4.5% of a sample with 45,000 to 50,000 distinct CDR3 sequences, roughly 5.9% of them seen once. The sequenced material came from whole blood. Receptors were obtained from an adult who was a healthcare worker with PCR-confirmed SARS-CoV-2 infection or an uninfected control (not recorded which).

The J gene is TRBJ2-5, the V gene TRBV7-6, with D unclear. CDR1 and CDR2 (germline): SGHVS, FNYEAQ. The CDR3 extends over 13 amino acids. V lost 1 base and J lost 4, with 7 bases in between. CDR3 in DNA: TGTGCCAGCAGCTTAGTTTCCCCAGAGACCCAGTACTTC. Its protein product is CASSLVSPETQYF.

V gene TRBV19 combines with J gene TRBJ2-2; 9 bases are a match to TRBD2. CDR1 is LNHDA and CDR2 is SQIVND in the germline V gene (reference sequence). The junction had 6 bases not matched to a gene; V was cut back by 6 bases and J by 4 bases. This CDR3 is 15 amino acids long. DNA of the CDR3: TGTGCCAGTAGATACTTAGCGGGAGCCACCGGGGAGCTGTTTTTT. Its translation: CASRYLAGATGELFF.

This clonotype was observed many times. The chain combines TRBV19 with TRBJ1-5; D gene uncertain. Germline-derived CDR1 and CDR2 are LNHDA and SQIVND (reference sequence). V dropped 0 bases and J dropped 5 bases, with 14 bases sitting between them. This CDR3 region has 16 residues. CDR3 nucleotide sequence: TGTGCCAGTAGTATAGATGGTATCATTGAGTATCAGCCCCAGCATTTT. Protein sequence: CASSIDGIIEYQPQHF.

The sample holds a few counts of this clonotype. The CDR3 here is CASSITGVSTDTQYF. The CDR3 DNA reads TGTGCCAGCAGCATTACAGGCGTTAGCACAGATACGCAGTATTTT. V usage is TRBV7-9 and J usage is TRBJ2-3, with D perhaps matching TRBD1 (5 bases). Trimming took off 5 bases at V and 0 bases at J, with 12 bases between the two ends. The V gene's germline CDR1 is SEHNR and CDR2 FQNEAQ (reference sequence). This CDR3 has 15 amino acids.

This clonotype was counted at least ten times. The CDR3 is CSARRAGTPQSYNEQFF. DNA for the CDR3: TGCAGTGCTAGGCGAGCGGGCACACCCCAATCCTACAATGAGCAGTTCTTC. The V and J genes are TRBV20-1 and TRBJ2-1, with D perhaps matching TRBD2 (6 bases). Germline CDR1 DFQATT, CDR2 SNEGSKA (reference sequence). CDR3 size: 17 residues. V lost 3 bases and J lost 1, with 19 bases in between.

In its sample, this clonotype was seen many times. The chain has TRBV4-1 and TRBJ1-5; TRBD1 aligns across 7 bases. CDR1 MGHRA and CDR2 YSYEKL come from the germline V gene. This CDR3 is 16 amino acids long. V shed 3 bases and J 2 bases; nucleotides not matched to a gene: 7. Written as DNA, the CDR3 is TGCGCCAGCAGCCAGGGCCGACAGGGACGCAATCAGCCCCAGCATTTT. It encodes CASSQGRQGRNQPQHF.

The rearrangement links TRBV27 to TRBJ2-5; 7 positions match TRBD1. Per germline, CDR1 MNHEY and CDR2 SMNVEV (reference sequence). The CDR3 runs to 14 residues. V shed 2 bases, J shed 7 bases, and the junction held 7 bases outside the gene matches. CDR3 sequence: CASSLPGQTSTQYF. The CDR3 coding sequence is TGTGCCAGCAGTTTACCGGGACAGACCTCGACCCAGTACTTC.

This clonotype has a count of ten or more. In nucleotides, the CDR3 is TGTGCCAGCAGCTTAGAGGAGGGGGTCGGAAACACCATATATTTT. As protein: CASSLEEGVGNTIYF. The rearrangement joins TRBV7-2 to TRBJ1-3; D perhaps matches TRBD1 (6 bases). This CDR3 comprises 15 residues. The V end was cut by 1 base, the J end by 4 bases, with 11 bases between. CDR1 SGHTA and CDR2 FQGNSA come from the germline V gene. Looking up the rest from reference TRBV7-2 and TRBJ1-3 gives the full variable domain: GAGVSQSPSNKVTEKGKDVELRCDPISGHTALYWYRQSLGQGLEFLIYFQGNSAPDKSGLPSDRFSAERTGGSVSTLTIQRTQQEDSAVYLCASSLEEGVGNTIYFGEGSWLTVV.

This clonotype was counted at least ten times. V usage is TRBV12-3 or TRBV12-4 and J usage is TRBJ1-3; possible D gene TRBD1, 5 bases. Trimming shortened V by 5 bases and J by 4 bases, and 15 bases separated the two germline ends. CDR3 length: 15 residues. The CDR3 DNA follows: TGTGCCAGCAGTCCGGGACGGGCTCAAGGAAACACCATATATTTT. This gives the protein CASSPGRAQGNTIYF.

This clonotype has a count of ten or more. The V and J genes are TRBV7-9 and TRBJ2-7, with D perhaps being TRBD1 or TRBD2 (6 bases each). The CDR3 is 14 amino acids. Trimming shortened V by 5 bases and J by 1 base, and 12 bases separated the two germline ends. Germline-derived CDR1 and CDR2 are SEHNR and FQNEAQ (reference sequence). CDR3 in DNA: TGTGCCAGCAGCCCCGAGGGGGGTTCCTACGAGCAGTACTTC. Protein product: CASSPEGGSYEQYF.

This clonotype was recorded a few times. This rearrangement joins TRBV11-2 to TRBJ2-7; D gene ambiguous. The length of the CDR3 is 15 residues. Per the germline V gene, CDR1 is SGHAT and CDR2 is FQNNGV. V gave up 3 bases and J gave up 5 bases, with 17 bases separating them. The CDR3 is CASSFDLRVGDEQYF. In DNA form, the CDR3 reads TGTGCCAGCAGCTTCGATCTTAGGGTAGGCGACGAGCAGTACTTC.

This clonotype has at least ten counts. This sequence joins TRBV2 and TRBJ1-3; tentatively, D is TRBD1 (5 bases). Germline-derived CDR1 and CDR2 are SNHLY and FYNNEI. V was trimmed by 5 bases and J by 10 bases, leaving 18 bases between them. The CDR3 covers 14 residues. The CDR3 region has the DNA TGTGCCAGCAGTAGGACCCCGACTGGGGGGACCATATATTTT. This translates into CASSRTPTGGTIYF.

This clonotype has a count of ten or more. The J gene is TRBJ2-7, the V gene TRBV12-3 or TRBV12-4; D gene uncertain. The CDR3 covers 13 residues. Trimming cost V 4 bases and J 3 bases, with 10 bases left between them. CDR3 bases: TGTGCCAGCAGTTCCGCCCTATTCTACGAGCAGTACTTC. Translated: CASSSALFYEQYF.

CDR3 residues: CASSLVHEQYF. DNA for the CDR3: TGTGCCAGCAGCTTAGTCCACGAGCAGTACTTC. J is TRBJ2-7 and V is TRBV7-9; the D is unclear. The germline CDR1 and CDR2 sequences are SEHNR and FQNEAQ (reference sequence). The CDR3 is made up of 11 amino acids. V was pared by 1 base and J by 5 bases, with 3 bases between.

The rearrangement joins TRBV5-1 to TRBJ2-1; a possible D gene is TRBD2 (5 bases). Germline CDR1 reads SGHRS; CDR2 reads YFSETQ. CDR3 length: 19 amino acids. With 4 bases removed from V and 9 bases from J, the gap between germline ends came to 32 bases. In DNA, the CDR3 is TGCGCCAGCAGCACTGGGAGAACCCCCGTGGAGTTACCACGGGGTGAGCAGTTCTTC. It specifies CASSTGRTPVELPRGEQFF.

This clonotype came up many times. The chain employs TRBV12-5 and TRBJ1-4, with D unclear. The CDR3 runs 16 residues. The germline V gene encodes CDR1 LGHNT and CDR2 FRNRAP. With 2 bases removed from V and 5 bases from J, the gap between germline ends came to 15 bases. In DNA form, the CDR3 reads TGTGCTAGTGGTTTGTGGTTGCGGCAGAGGAATGAAAAACTGTTTTTT. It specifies CASGLWLRQRNEKLFF. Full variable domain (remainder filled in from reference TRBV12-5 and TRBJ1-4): DARVTQTPRHKVTEMGQEVTMRCQPILGHNTVFWYRQTMMQGLELLAYFRNRAPLDDSGMPKDRFSAEMPDATLATLKIQPSEPRDSAVYFCASGLWLRQRNEKLFFGSGTQLSVL.

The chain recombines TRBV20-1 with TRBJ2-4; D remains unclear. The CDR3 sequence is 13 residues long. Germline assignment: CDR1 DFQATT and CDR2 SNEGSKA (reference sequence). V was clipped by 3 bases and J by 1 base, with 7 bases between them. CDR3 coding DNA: TGCAGTGCTAGGGTCACGGCCAAAAACATTCAGTACTTC. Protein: CSARVTAKNIQYF.

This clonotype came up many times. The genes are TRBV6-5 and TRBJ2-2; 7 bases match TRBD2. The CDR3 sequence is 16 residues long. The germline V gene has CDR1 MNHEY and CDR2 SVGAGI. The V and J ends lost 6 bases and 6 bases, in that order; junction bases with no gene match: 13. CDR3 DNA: TGTGCCAGCAGCACGGCGGGGGATCCTGGGCCCGGGGAGCTGTTTTTT. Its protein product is CASSTAGDPGPGELFF.

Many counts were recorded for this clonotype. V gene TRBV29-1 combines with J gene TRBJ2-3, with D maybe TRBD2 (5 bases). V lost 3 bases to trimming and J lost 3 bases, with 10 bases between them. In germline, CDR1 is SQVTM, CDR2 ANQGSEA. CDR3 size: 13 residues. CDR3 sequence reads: CSVDKAVTDTQYF. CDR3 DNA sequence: TGCAGCGTTGACAAAGCGGTAACAGATACGCAGTATTTT.

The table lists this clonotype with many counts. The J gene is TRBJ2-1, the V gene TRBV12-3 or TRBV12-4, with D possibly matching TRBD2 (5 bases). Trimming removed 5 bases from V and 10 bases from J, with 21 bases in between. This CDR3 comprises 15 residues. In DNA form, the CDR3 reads TGTGCCAGCAGTAACGGAGGCTTCGGGAAGTCGGAGCAGTTCTTC. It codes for CASSNGGFGKSEQFF.

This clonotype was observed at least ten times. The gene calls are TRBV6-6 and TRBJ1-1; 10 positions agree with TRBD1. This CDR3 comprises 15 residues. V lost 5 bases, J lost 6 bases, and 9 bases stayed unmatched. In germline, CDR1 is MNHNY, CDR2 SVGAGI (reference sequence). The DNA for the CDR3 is TGTGCCAGCAGTCCCGAGGGACAGGGGAGCGCTGAAGCTTTCTTT. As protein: CASSPEGQGSAEAFF.

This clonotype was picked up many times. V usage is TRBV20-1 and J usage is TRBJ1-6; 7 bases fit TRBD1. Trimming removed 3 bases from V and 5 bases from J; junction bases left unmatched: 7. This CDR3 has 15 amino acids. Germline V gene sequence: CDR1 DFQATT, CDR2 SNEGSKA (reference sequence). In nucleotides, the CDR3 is TGCAGTGCTAGGGGTAGGGGGCGGAATAATTCACCCCTCCACTTT. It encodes CSARGRGRNNSPLHF.

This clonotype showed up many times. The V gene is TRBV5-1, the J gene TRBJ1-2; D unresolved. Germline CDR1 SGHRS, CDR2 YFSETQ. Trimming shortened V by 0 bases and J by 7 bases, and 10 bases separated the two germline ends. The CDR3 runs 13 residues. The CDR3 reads CASSLESIGGYTF. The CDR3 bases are TGCGCCAGCAGCTTGGAGTCAATTGGTGGCTACACCTTC.

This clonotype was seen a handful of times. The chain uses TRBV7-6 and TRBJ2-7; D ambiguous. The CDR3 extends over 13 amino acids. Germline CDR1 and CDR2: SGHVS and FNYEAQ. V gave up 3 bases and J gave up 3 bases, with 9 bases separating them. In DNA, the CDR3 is TGTGCCAGCAGCTTGTTTGGGAACTACGAGCAGTACTTC. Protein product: CASSLFGNYEQYF. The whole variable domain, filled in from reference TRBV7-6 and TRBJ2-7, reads GAGVSQSPRYKVTKRGQDVALRCDPISGHVSLYWYRQALGQGPEFLTYFNYEAQQDKSGLPNDRFSAERPEGSISTLTIQRTEQRDSAMYRCASSLFGNYEQYFGPGTRLTVT.

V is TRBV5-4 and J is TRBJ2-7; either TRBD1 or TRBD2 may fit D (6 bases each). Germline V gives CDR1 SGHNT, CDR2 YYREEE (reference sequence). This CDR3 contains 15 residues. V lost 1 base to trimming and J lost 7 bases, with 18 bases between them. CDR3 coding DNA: TGTGCCAGCAGCTTGTTAAAGGGGGGACCAGAGGAGCAGTACTTC. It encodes CASSLLKGGPEEQYF.

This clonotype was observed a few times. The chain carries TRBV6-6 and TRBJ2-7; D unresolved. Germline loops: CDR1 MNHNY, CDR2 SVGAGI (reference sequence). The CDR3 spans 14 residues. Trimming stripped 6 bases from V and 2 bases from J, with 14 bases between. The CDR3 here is CASRGSSTPYEQYF. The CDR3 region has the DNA TGTGCCAGCAGGGGCTCGTCAACCCCCTACGAGCAGTACTTC.